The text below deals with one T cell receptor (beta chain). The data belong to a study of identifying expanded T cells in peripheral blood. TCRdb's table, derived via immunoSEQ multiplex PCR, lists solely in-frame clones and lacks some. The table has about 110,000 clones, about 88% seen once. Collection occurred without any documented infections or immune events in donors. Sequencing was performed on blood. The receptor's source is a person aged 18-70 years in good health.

The CDR3: CASSSTGGKTEAFF. In nucleotides, the CDR3 is TGTGCCAGCAGCTCTACAGGGGGTAAGACTGAAGCTTTCTTT. The rearrangement links TRBV5-6 to TRBJ1-1, with 8 bases that match TRBD1. The V gene's germline CDR1 is SGHDT and CDR2 YYEEEE. The CDR3 covers 14 residues. Trimming cost V 3 bases and J 5 bases; bases outside gene matches: 6. Full variable domain (outside the CDR3, taken from reference TRBV5-6 and TRBJ1-1): DAGVTQSPTHLIKTRGQQVTLRCSPKSGHDTVSWYQQALGQGPQFIFQYYEEEERQRGNFPDRFSGHQFPNYSSELNVNALLLGDSALYLCASSSTGGKTEAFFGQGTRLTVV.